The 23 T cell receptor beta chains in this list originate from one sample, sequenced in a study of early T cells in non-severe SARS-CoV-2 infection. In TCRdb, the 5' RACE reads were re-called with MiXCR into one record per CDR3 protein. The data hold approximately 100,000 distinct CDR3 sequences, with approximately 9.9% observed a single time. Source material: whole blood. The receptors were gathered from an adult who was a healthcare worker with PCR-confirmed SARS-CoV-2 infection or an uninfected control (not recorded which).

This clonotype was counted a few times. The chain links TRBV29-1 to TRBJ2-1; D tentatively reads TRBD1 or TRBD2 (6 bases each). The CDR3 extends over 16 amino acids. Germline V gene sequence: CDR1 SQVTM, CDR2 ANQGSEA. Trimming left V 6 bases short and J 6 bases short, with 24 bases between. The CDR3 sequence: CSVLPQWGANRNEQFF. CDR3 coding DNA: TGCAGCGTCCTCCCCCAGTGGGGGGCTAATCGCAATGAGCAGTTCTTC.

V gene TRBV18 combines with J gene TRBJ1-2; TRBD1 matches at 9 bases. Germline CDR1 and CDR2: KGHSH and LQKENI. The CDR3 length is 15 residues. The trim removed 5 bases at V and 5 bases at J, leaving 9 bases unmatched. CDR3 loop: CASSSGQGSYYGYTF. The CDR3 nucleotides read TGTGCCAGCTCATCGGGACAGGGCAGTTATTATGGCTACACCTTC.

This clonotype was detected a few times. The chain combines TRBV6-4 with TRBJ1-1; 7 bases agree with TRBD1. The germline V gene encodes CDR1 MRHNA and CDR2 SNTAGT. CDR3 length: 14 amino acids. J was trimmed by 5 bases and V by 8 bases; bases with no gene match: 11. This CDR3 is CASPPSRGLTEAFF. DNA for the CDR3: TGTGCCAGCCCCCCGTCGAGGGGGCTGACTGAAGCTTTCTTT.

This clonotype has more than one count but fewer than ten. At one of its ends the junction is not consistent with the germline gene, which may arise from a read error. The rearrangement joins TRBV7-9 to TRBJ1-1; D is ambiguous. This CDR3 spans 15 amino acids. Germline V CDR1 and CDR2: SEHNR, FQNEAQ (reference sequence). CDR3 DNA sequence: TGTGCCAGCAGCTTAGCTAGTAGGACCGCGGGCGGCAGTCTCTTT. It codes for CASSLASRTAGGSLF.

This clonotype was counted many times. V usage is TRBV7-2 and J usage is TRBJ2-1; D call uncertain. CDR3 length equals 12 residues. From germline, CDR1 is SGHTA and CDR2 FQGNSA. V was shortened by 3 bases and J by 10 bases, with 10 bases between the two germline ends. CDR3: CASSFSPGEQFF. The DNA for the CDR3 is TGTGCCAGCAGCTTTAGCCCCGGGGAGCAGTTCTTC.

This chain links TRBV4-1 with TRBJ2-2; TRBD1 agrees at 7 bases. This CDR3 has 16 amino acids. With 2 bases clipped from V and 3 bases from J, the junction kept 6 bases outside the gene matches. Germline V lookup: CDR1 MGHRA, CDR2 YSYEKL. CDR3 region: CASSQQGQVYTGELFF. CDR3 in DNA: TGCGCCAGCAGCCAACAAGGACAGGTCTACACCGGGGAGCTGTTTTTT.

The sample holds many counts of this clonotype. V and J are TRBV29-1 and TRBJ1-1; D remains unclear. Trimming pared 2 bases from V and 0 bases from J, leaving 10 bases between. This CDR3 comprises 14 residues. Germline-derived CDR1 and CDR2 are SQVTM and ANQGSEA. The CDR3 protein is CSVENRIMNTEAFF. In DNA form, the CDR3 reads TGCAGCGTTGAAAACCGGATTATGAACACTGAAGCTTTCTTT.

This chain links TRBV5-1 with TRBJ1-4; D may be TRBD1 (5 bases). CDR3 length: 14 residues. Germline V gene lookup returns CDR1 SGHRS and CDR2 YFSETQ. Trimming took 5 bases from V and 0 from J, leaving 8 bases between them. CDR3 coding DNA: TGCGCCAGCAGGGACACGTCAACTAATGAAAAACTGTTTTTT. Protein: CASRDTSTNEKLFF.

This clonotype has a handful of counts. The chain employs TRBV5-1 and TRBJ2-7, with D perhaps matching TRBD1 or TRBD2 (6 bases each). Germline CDR1 is SGHRS and CDR2 is YFSETQ. The V end lost 1 base, the J end lost 4 bases, and 12 bases lay between the germline ends. This CDR3 region has 14 residues. CDR3 sequence reads: CASSLQEGGYEQYF. The CDR3 DNA sequence: TGCGCCAGCAGCTTGCAAGAGGGGGGATACGAGCAGTACTTC.

The chain links TRBV10-2 to TRBJ2-1; tentative D call: TRBD1 (6 bases). V lost 2 bases to trimming and J lost 3 bases, with 8 bases between them. The length of the CDR3 is 14 residues. Germline values: CDR1 WSHSY, CDR2 SAAADI. Here the CDR3 DNA reads TGCGCCAGCAGTGAGAGGGGGTACTACAATGAGCAGTTCTTC. Amino acids: CASSERGYYNEQFF.

There are many counts of this clonotype. This chain uses TRBV4-1 with TRBJ2-5, with 8 bases fitting TRBD1. CDR1 is MGHRA, CDR2 YSYEKL, per germline. The CDR3 has 16 amino acids. The trim removed 2 bases at V and 4 bases at J, leaving 9 bases unmatched. CDR3 in amino acids: CASSQMDRAFGETQYF. The CDR3 bases are TGCGCCAGCAGCCAAATGGACAGGGCATTCGGAGAGACCCAGTACTTC.

This chain links TRBV7-2 with TRBJ2-7, with 8 bases fitting TRBD1. Germline CDR1 is SGHTA and CDR2 is FQGNSA. J gave up 5 bases and V 5 bases, and 2 bases lay outside the gene matches. The CDR3 extends over 12 amino acids. This CDR3 is CASSRTGHEQYF. CDR3 nucleotides: TGTGCCAGCAGCCGGACAGGGCACGAGCAGTACTTC.

This clonotype was counted many times. The rearrangement links TRBV3-1 to TRBJ2-3, with unresolved D. V was pared by 0 bases and J by 2 bases, with 15 bases between. The CDR3 is 17 amino acids. The V gene's germline CDR1 is LGHDT and CDR2 YNNKEL (reference sequence). The CDR3 region has the DNA TGTGCCAGCAGCCAAGACGTAAGAGAATGGGACACAGATACGCAGTATTTT. Translating gives CASSQDVREWDTDTQYF.

V gene TRBV25-1 combines with J gene TRBJ2-3; no firm D call. Trimming removed 7 bases from V and 1 base from J, with 6 bases in between. CDR3 length equals 12 residues. The germline V gene has CDR1 MGHDK and CDR2 SYGVNS. CDR3 in amino acids: CASNRGTDTQYF. The CDR3 DNA sequence: TGTGCCAGCAATAGGGGCACAGATACGCAGTATTTT.

This clonotype has at least ten counts. The rearrangement uses TRBV5-1 and TRBJ2-7, with 7 bases aligning to TRBD1. Germline V gene lookup returns CDR1 SGHRS and CDR2 YFSETQ. The CDR3 is 14 amino acids. Germline trimming cut 3 bases from V and 4 bases from J; bases unmatched to any gene: 7. This CDR3 reads CASSSSTGMYEQYF. The CDR3 bases are TGCGCCAGCAGCTCTTCGACAGGGATGTACGAGCAGTACTTC.

This sequence joins TRBV20-1 and TRBJ1-6; TRBD1 is a possible D gene (6 bases). Germline V gene data show CDR1 as DFQATT and CDR2 as SNEGSKA (reference sequence). CDR3 size: 17 residues. Between the trimmed V and J ends, which lost 3 bases and 6 bases, there was a span of 21 bases. The CDR3 spells CSASTLYGGPTNSPLHF. DNA for the CDR3: TGCAGTGCTAGCACCCTGTACGGGGGGCCGACTAATTCACCCCTCCACTTT.

This clonotype was seen ten or more times. CDR3 protein: CASSPRGAQYF. The CDR3 nucleotides are TGTGCCAGCAGCCCCCGCGGGGCCCAGTACTTC. V is TRBV7-2 and J is TRBJ2-5; possible D gene TRBD2, 6 bases. This CDR3 spans 11 amino acids. CDR1 SGHTA and CDR2 FQGNSA come from the germline V gene. V was trimmed by 5 bases and J by 9 bases, leaving 10 bases between them.

This clonotype was seen many times. The chain links TRBV25-1 to TRBJ2-5, with D unresolved. The CDR3 spans 13 residues. V lost 3 bases to trimming and J lost 5 bases, with 10 bases between them. Germline V CDR1 and CDR2: MGHDK, SYGVNS. CDR3 bases: TGTGCCAGCAGTGAGACGATGGGGGAGACCCAGTACTTC. Its protein is CASSETMGETQYF.

The rearrangement links TRBV18 to TRBJ1-5, with no clear D. CDR3 length equals 14 residues. Germline V CDR1 and CDR2: KGHSH, LQKENI. V lost 2 bases and J 6 bases, leaving 11 bases between the germline ends. CDR3 sequence (DNA): TGTGCCAGCTCACCAGGAAGGGAAAGTCAGCCCCAGCATTTT. This translates into CASSPGRESQPQHF.

The genes are TRBV11-2 and TRBJ2-5; D assignment may be TRBD1 or TRBD2 (5 bases each). V lost 4 bases and J lost 2, with 11 bases in between. The germline V gene has CDR1 SGHAT and CDR2 FQNNGV. The CDR3 sequence is 14 residues long. The CDR3 spells CASSSVGPQETQYF. In nucleotides, the CDR3 is TGTGCCAGCAGCTCAGTGGGACCTCAAGAGACCCAGTACTTC.

This chain uses TRBV18 with TRBJ1-1, with D possibly being TRBD1 (5 bases). The CDR3 has 15 amino acids. Deletions cut 6 bases from V and 7 bases from J, with 21 bases between. Germline loops: CDR1 KGHSH, CDR2 LQKENI. CDR3 coding DNA: TGTGCCAGCTCTACACACGGGGGGGATGAGAGTGAAGCTTTCTTT. It encodes CASSTHGGDESEAFF.

The chain has TRBV21-1 and TRBJ1-4; TRBD1, as called in the table, went unchecked against the DNA. TRBV21-1 counts as a pseudogene. The CDR3 spans 16 residues. In DNA form, the CDR3 reads TGTGCCAGCAGCAGCCTAGAGGATCCCTCAAGGGGAAAACTGTTTTTT. Its protein product is CASSSLEDPSRGKLFF.

This clonotype was counted ten times or more. CDR3 nucleotide sequence: TGTGCCAGCAGCTCCGCCGGGACAGGGGAAGCTAACTATGGCTACACCTTC. Translating it yields CASSSAGTGEANYGYTF. The J gene is TRBJ1-2, the V gene TRBV28; 10 nucleotides align to TRBD1. CDR3 size: 17 residues. V trimming: 6 bases; J trimming: 0 bases; junction bases outside the gene matches: 10. CDR1 is MDHEN, CDR2 SYDVKM, per germline.